These 30 T cell receptor beta chains share one sample of origin, sequenced in a study of blood T cell repertoires in COVID-19. Repertoires were generated with immunoSEQ multiplex PCR, while TCRdb's copy carries only in-frame clones and drops some. The sample consists of 390,000 or so clones, around 87% of them appearing once. The sample comprised peripheral blood. These receptors were collected from a woman in her 30s with COVID-19, enrolled during active disease.

The J gene is TRBJ1-4, the V gene TRBV7-9; D possibly corresponds to TRBD1 (6 bases). V was shortened by 2 bases and J by 8 bases, with 15 bases between the two germline ends. This CDR3 has 15 residues. The germline V gene encodes CDR1 SEHNR and CDR2 FQNEAQ (reference sequence). CDR3 coding DNA: TGTGCCAGCAGCTTAAGTGGCAGGGGAAACGAAAAACTGTTTTTT. Translation gives CASSLSGRGNEKLFF.

The CDR3 is CASSWGGQGATEAFF. DNA of the CDR3: TGTGCCAGCAGCTGGGGAGGACAGGGGGCTACTGAAGCTTTCTTT. The rearrangement uses TRBV5-4 and TRBJ1-1; TRBD1 aligns across 11 bases. CDR3 length equals 15 residues. Germline V gene data show CDR1 as SGHNT and CDR2 as YYREEE (reference sequence). V shed 3 bases, J shed 5 bases, and the junction held 6 bases outside the gene matches.

This clone has a single count. J is TRBJ2-7 and V is TRBV6-8, with 11 positions matching TRBD2. From germline, CDR1 is MNHGY and CDR2 SAAAGT. The CDR3 runs 16 residues. The V segment lost 0 bases and the J segment 5 bases; nucleotides outside the gene matches: 6. Written as DNA, the CDR3 is TGTGCCAGCAGTTACTCGATAACTAGCGGGAGTCACGAGCAGTACTTC. Translation gives CASSYSITSGSHEQYF.

The V gene is TRBV6-5, the J gene TRBJ1-6; D remains ambiguous. Germline CDR1 reads MNHEY; CDR2 reads SVGAGI. The CDR3 runs 16 residues. V was trimmed by 0 bases and J by 7 bases, leaving 13 bases between them. The DNA of the CDR3 is TGTGCCAGCAGTTACTCGATGAGAGGGCTGAATTCACCCCTCCACTTT. Translating gives CASSYSMRGLNSPLHF.

The J gene is TRBJ2-2, the V gene TRBV6-5; possible D gene TRBD2, 5 bases. This CDR3 has 14 residues. Trimming left V 0 bases short and J 4 bases short, with 6 bases between. The germline V gene has CDR1 MNHEY and CDR2 SVGAGI. This CDR3 is CASSYSRVTGELFF. For the CDR3, the DNA is TGTGCCAGCAGTTACTCGAGGGTCACCGGGGAGCTGTTTTTT.

V usage is TRBV5-1 and J usage is TRBJ2-2; TRBD2 might be the D (5 bases). The CDR3 spans 15 residues. Per the germline V gene, CDR1 is SGHRS and CDR2 is YFSETQ. Trimming took off 3 bases at V and 4 bases at J, with 13 bases between the two ends. CDR3 sequence reads: CASSSQADITGELFF. The CDR3 nucleotides are TGCGCCAGCAGCTCCCAAGCGGATATCACCGGGGAGCTGTTTTTT.

This clone has just a few counts. The rearrangement uses TRBV28 and TRBJ2-5; D perhaps matches TRBD1 (6 bases). Trimming removed 4 bases from V and 6 bases from J, with 15 bases in between. Germline V gene data show CDR1 as MDHEN and CDR2 as SYDVKM. The CDR3 length is 14 residues. CDR3 DNA: TGTGCCAGCAGTTCCAATACAGGGTTGAAGACCCAGTACTTC. Residues: CASSSNTGLKTQYF.

V usage is TRBV14 and J usage is TRBJ1-2; D is undetermined. Trimming took off 0 bases at V and 7 bases at J, with 15 bases between the two ends. The germline V gene encodes CDR1 SGHDN and CDR2 FVKESK. This CDR3 region has 15 residues. The CDR3 coding sequence is TGTGCCAGCAGCCAAGATCCCTTCCGCCTCGGTGGCTACACCTTC. It is translated as CASSQDPFRLGGYTF.

The chain combines TRBV11-3 with TRBJ2-3; D perhaps matches TRBD2 (6 bases). V lost 4 bases, J lost 6 bases, and 17 bases lay in between. This CDR3 is 15 amino acids long. The germline gives CDR1 SGHNT, CDR2 YENEEA. In nucleotides, the CDR3 is TGTGCCAGCAGCTCCGGAAATGGACGGGGGGATACGCAGTATTTT. It encodes CASSSGNGRGDTQYF.

The gene calls are TRBV27 and TRBJ2-1; TRBD2 is a possible D gene (6 bases). With 6 bases removed from V and 7 bases from J, the gap between germline ends came to 13 bases. The CDR3 runs 13 residues. Germline-derived CDR1 and CDR2 are MNHEY and SMNVEV (reference sequence). CDR3 sequence reads: CASSRLELNEQFF. DNA of the CDR3: TGTGCCAGCAGCCGACTAGAATTGAATGAGCAGTTCTTC.

The chain is built from TRBV7-9 and TRBJ2-3; D uncertain. The germline V gene has CDR1 SEHNR and CDR2 FQNEAQ (reference sequence). V lost 1 base to trimming and J lost 3 bases, with 8 bases between them. The CDR3 covers 14 residues. CDR3 DNA sequence: TGTGCCAGCAGCTTAGGACACATGACAGATACGCAGTATTTT. It is translated as CASSLGHMTDTQYF.

The chain carries TRBV2 and TRBJ1-2, with D maybe TRBD1 (5 bases). V lost 4 bases, J lost 4 bases, and 13 bases lay in between. CDR3 size: 14 residues. Germline CDR1 and CDR2: SNHLY and FYNNEI. The CDR3 coding sequence is TGTGCCAGCAGTGGCTCTGGGACTGGCTATGGCTACACCTTC. Its protein is CASSGSGTGYGYTF. Looking up the rest from reference TRBV2 and TRBJ1-2 gives the full variable domain: EPEVTQTPSHQVTQMGQEVILRCVPISNHLYFYWYRQILGQKVEFLVSFYNNEISEKSEIFDDQFSVERPDGSNFTLKIRSTKLEDSAMYFCASSGSGTGYGYTFGSGTRLTVV.

To note about this clone: This sample includes further DNA sequences coding for the same CDR3. J is TRBJ1-1 and V is TRBV29-1; no clear D. Germline V gene sequence: CDR1 SQVTM, CDR2 ANQGSEA. The V gene lost 4 bases and the J gene lost 1 base, with 7 bases spanning the gap. The CDR3 is 12 amino acids. The chain's CDR3 is CSVGSGNTEAFF. The CDR3 DNA follows: TGCAGCGTTGGATCGGGGAACACTGAAGCTTTCTTT.

The V gene is TRBV6-5, the J gene TRBJ2-7, with 8 bases lining up with TRBD1. The CDR3 runs 14 residues. Germline V lookup: CDR1 MNHEY, CDR2 SVGAGI. J gave up 3 bases and V 4 bases, and 5 bases lay outside the gene matches. The CDR3 sequence: CASSLRTGYYEQYF. CDR3 coding DNA: TGTGCCAGCAGTTTGCGGACAGGGTACTACGAGCAGTACTTC.

The genes are TRBV5-5 and TRBJ1-1; 7 bases agree with TRBD1. This CDR3 has 14 residues. Germline-derived CDR1 and CDR2 are SGHKS and YYEKEE (reference sequence). Trimming removed 0 bases from V and 7 bases from J; junction bases left unmatched: 6. DNA for the CDR3: TGTGCCAGCAGCTTGGGCAGGGGGTCGGGTGAAGCTTTCTTT. The encoded protein is CASSLGRGSGEAFF.

The V gene is TRBV2, the J gene TRBJ2-7, with a tentative D call TRBD2 (5 bases). Trimming pared 7 bases from V and 6 bases from J, leaving 13 bases between. The length of the CDR3 is 12 residues. From germline, CDR1 is SNHLY and CDR2 FYNNEI. CDR3 amino acids: CASNGGLGEQYF. The CDR3 coding sequence is TGTGCCAGCAATGGAGGTCTCGGCGAGCAGTACTTC.

J is TRBJ1-2 and V is TRBV7-2; 7 bases map to TRBD1. With V trimmed by 2 bases and J by 5 bases, 5 bases remained unmatched. CDR3 length: 14 amino acids. Per the germline V gene, CDR1 is SGHTA and CDR2 is FQGNSA. Here the CDR3 reads CASSLFRDSYGYTF. The CDR3 DNA reads TGTGCCAGCAGCTTATTCCGGGACAGTTATGGCTACACCTTC.

J is TRBJ1-5 and V is TRBV28, with D uncertain. The germline gives CDR1 MDHEN, CDR2 SYDVKM. This CDR3 comprises 14 residues. Between the trimmed V and J ends, which lost 4 bases and 2 bases, there was a span of 9 bases. CDR3 in amino acids: CASSSAEGNQPQHF. The DNA of the CDR3 is TGTGCCAGCAGTTCCGCGGAAGGCAATCAGCCCCAGCATTTT.

The J gene is TRBJ1-1, the V gene TRBV5-1, with 8 positions matching TRBD1. V lost 2 bases to trimming and J lost 4 bases; unmatched junction nucleotides: 7. Germline V CDR1 and CDR2: SGHRS, YFSETQ. CDR3 length: 15 amino acids. CDR3 protein: CASSFQQGVSTEAFF. The DNA of the CDR3 is TGCGCCAGCAGCTTCCAACAGGGGGTGAGCACTGAAGCTTTCTTT.

V usage is TRBV15 and J usage is TRBJ2-7; 7 nucleotides match TRBD1. The V segment lost 5 bases and the J segment 5 bases; nucleotides outside the gene matches: 9. Germline lookup yields CDR1 LNHNV and CDR2 YYDKDF (reference sequence). The CDR3 runs 14 residues. The CDR3 spells CATSRGQAWDEQYF. CDR3 bases: TGTGCCACCAGCCGCGGACAGGCTTGGGACGAGCAGTACTTC. The complete variable domain, with remaining parts taken from reference TRBV15 and TRBJ2-7, reads DAMVIQNPRYQVTQFGKPVTLSCSQTLNHNVMYWYQQKSSQAPKLLFHYYDKDFNNEADTPDNFQSRRPNTSFCFLDIRSPGLGDTAMYLCATSRGQAWDEQYFGPGTRLTVT.

This clone was counted between two and nine times. This chain connects TRBV2 to TRBJ1-5; D gene ambiguous. Germline loops: CDR1 SNHLY, CDR2 FYNNEI. The length of the CDR3 is 14 residues. V was clipped by 1 base and J by 4 bases, with 8 bases between them. CDR3 residues: CASSEEPINQPQHF. In DNA, the CDR3 is TGTGCCAGCAGTGAAGAGCCCATTAATCAGCCCCAGCATTTT.

The rearrangement links TRBV6-5 to TRBJ1-4; D may be TRBD1 (5 bases). V lost 11 bases, J lost 2 bases, and 18 bases lay in between. The CDR3 contains 15 residues. Germline V gene lookup returns CDR1 MNHEY and CDR2 SVGAGI. CDR3 protein: CAGSTRQGTNEKLFF. CDR3 DNA sequence: TGTGCCGGATCAACCCGGCAGGGCACTAATGAAAAACTGTTTTTT.

The chain employs TRBV2 and TRBJ2-3; D is perhaps TRBD1 (5 bases). Trimming shortened V by 7 bases and J by 8 bases, and 10 bases separated the two germline ends. This CDR3 contains 11 residues. Germline lookup yields CDR1 SNHLY and CDR2 FYNNEI. CDR3 protein: CASMRQGTQYF. CDR3 nucleotide sequence: TGTGCCAGCATGAGGCAGGGTACGCAGTATTTT.

The rearrangement uses TRBV10-3 and TRBJ1-1, with 8 bases identical to TRBD1. Looked up from germline, CDR1 is ENHRY and CDR2 is SYGVKD. Trimming took 4 bases from V and 10 from J; bases not matched to a gene: 2. This CDR3 has 11 amino acids. The CDR3 here is CAISVGQGAFF. As DNA, the CDR3 is TGTGCCATCAGTGTTGGACAGGGAGCTTTCTTT.

This clone was detected a few times. The chain uses TRBV2 and TRBJ2-1; possibly TRBD2 for D (6 bases). There are 16 residues in the CDR3. The ends were cut back, 6 bases at V and 3 bases at J, with 18 bases in the middle. The germline gives CDR1 SNHLY, CDR2 FYNNEI. CDR3 DNA sequence: TGTGCCAGCAGGGTTGGAGGGGCCATACTCTACAATGAGCAGTTCTTC. Translated, it gives CASRVGGAILYNEQFF.

V is TRBV4-2 and J is TRBJ1-1, with D perhaps matching TRBD1 (6 bases). The CDR3 has 13 amino acids. Between the trimmed V and J ends, which lost 4 bases and 4 bases, there was a span of 10 bases. CDR1 is LGHNA and CDR2 is YNFKEQ in the germline V gene. The CDR3 protein is CASSRGGRTEAFF. The CDR3 nucleotides are TGTGCCAGCAGCCGGGGGGGGCGCACTGAAGCTTTCTTT.

This rearrangement joins TRBV7-3 to TRBJ2-5; D is perhaps TRBD2 (7 bases). CDR1 is SGHTA and CDR2 is FQGTGA in the germline V gene. The CDR3 runs to 15 residues. V was clipped by 5 bases and J by 5 bases, with 18 bases between them. CDR3 in amino acids: CASSQGTGGWETQYF. The CDR3 DNA reads as TGTGCCAGCAGCCAAGGGACGGGGGGCTGGGAGACCCAGTACTTC.

Only one count was recorded for this clone. This chain links TRBV24-1 with TRBJ2-2; TRBD1 agrees at 7 bases. The germline CDR1 and CDR2 sequences are KGHDR and SFDVKD. J lost 2 bases, V lost 3 bases, and 2 bases had no gene match. This CDR3 region has 15 residues. The CDR3: CATSDRGRNTGELFF. For the CDR3, the DNA is TGTGCCACCAGTGATAGGGGGCGAAACACCGGGGAGCTGTTTTTT.

V is TRBV11-2 and J is TRBJ2-3; 9 nucleotides agree with TRBD2. This CDR3 is built from 16 residues. Per the germline V gene, CDR1 is SGHAT and CDR2 is FQNNGV. J lost 4 bases, V lost 3 bases, and 8 bases had no gene match. CDR3 DNA: TGTGCCAGCAGCTTTGGCGGGAGGGCTGGCGCAGATACGCAGTATTTT. Its translation: CASSFGGRAGADTQYF.

This clone was observed once. This rearrangement joins TRBV7-2 to TRBJ1-2; possible D gene TRBD1, 6 bases. Germline CDR1 reads SGHTA; CDR2 reads FQGNSA. The V end lost 5 bases, the J end lost 3 bases, and 10 bases lay between the germline ends. This CDR3 has 13 amino acids. The CDR3 spells CASSTNRDYGYTF. In DNA form, the CDR3 reads TGTGCCAGCAGCACCAACAGGGACTATGGCTACACCTTC.